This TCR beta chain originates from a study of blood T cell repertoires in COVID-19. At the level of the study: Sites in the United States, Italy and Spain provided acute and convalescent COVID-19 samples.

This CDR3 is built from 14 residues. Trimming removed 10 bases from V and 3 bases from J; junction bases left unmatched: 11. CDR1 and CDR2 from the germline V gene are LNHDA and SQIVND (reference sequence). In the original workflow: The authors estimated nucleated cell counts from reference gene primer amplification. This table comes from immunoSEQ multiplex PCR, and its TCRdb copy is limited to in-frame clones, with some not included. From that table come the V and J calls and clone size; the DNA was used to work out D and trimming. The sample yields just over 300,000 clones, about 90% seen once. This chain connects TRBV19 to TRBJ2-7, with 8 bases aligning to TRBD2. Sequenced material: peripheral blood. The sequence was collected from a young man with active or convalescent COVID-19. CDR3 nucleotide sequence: TGTGCCAAACAAGCGGGACTAGGCGGCTACGAGCAGTACTTC. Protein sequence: CAKQAGLGGYEQYF. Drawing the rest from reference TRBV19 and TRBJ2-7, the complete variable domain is DGGITQSPKYLFRKEGQNVTLSCEQNLNHDAMYWYRQDPGQGLRLIYYSQIVNDFQKGDIAEGYSVSREKKESFPLTVTSAQKNPTAFYLCAKQAGLGGYEQYFGPGTRLTVT.